This T cell receptor (beta chain) stems from a study of human T cells and chemical hapten exposure. Sample time point: patch test 2, 6 weeks after DPC sensitization. Treatment denoted: therapeutic diphenylcyclopropenone sensitization with weekly scalp DPC. Each patch test followed a blood draw. Study-level points and caveats: Compared with pre-sensitization or healthy control sets, expanded TCRs clustered more.

Germline V lookup: CDR1 SGDLS, CDR2 YYNGEE. The V gene lost 0 bases and the J gene lost 4 bases, with 19 bases spanning the gap. CDR3 length: 18 amino acids. Per the original data handling: Samples had a median of 95,638 TCRs, ranging roughly 20,000 to 750,000. TCRdb re-called the RACE reads through MiXCR, storing one row per CDR3 protein. The V and J calls were not made by the authors but by TCRdb's processing. The sample comprises roughly 50,000 distinct CDR3 sequences, 9.9% of which are singletons, and 1.5% to 2% rests with the top ten. As for this clonotype: Its antigen is not known.

This rearrangement joins TRBV9 to TRBJ2-2, with a weak D call TRBD1 (5 bases). This clonotype was obtained from a woman aged 50 to 60 with alopecia areata. Some clones in this sample may be carry-over from other donors' samples. The sample in question was whole blood, obtained in connection with sensitization to the hapten diphenylcyclopropenone (DPC). The chain's CDR3 is CASSVALRDSWGTGELFF. In DNA, the CDR3 is TGTGCCAGCAGCGTAGCCCTTAGAGACAGTTGGGGCACCGGGGAGCTGTTTTTT. The full variable domain, completed using reference TRBV9 and TRBJ2-2, is DSGVTQTPKHLITATGQRVTLRCSPRSGDLSVYWYQQSLDQGLQFLIQYYNGEERAKGNILERFSAQQFPDLHSELNLSSLELGDSALYFCASSVALRDSWGTGELFFGEGSRLTVL.